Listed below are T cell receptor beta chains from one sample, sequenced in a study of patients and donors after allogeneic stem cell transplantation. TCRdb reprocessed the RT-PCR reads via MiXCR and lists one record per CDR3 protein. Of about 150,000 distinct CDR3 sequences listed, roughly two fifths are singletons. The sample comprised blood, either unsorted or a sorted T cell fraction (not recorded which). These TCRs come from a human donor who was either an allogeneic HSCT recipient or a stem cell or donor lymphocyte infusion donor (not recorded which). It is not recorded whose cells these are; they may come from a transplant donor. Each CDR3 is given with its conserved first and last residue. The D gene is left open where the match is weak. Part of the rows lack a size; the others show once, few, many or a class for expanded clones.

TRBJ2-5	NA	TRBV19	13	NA	CASSIQGGETQYF	TGTGCCAGTAGTATTCAGGGCGGCGAGACCCAGTACTTC
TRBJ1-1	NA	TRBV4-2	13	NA	CASSQDWGPEAFF	TGTGCCAGCAGCCAAGATTGGGGGCCTGAAGCTTTCTTT
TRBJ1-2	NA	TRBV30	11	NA	CAWSVNGGYTF	TGTGCCTGGAGTGTAAACGGGGGCTACACCTTC
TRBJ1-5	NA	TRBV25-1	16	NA	CASSESGVESNQPQHF	TGTGCCAGCAGTGAATCCGGGGTAGAGAGCAATCAGCCCCAGCATTTT
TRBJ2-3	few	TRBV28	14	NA	CASSLGHHTDTQYF	TGTGCCAGCAGTTTGGGACATCACACAGATACGCAGTATTTT
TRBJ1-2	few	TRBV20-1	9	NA	CSASQGYTF	TGCAGTGCTAGTCAAGGCTACACCTTC
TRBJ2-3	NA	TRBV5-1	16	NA	CASSFGIVSSTDTQYF	TGCGCCAGCAGCTTTGGAATTGTATCTAGCACAGATACGCAGTATTTT
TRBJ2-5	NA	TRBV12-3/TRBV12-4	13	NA	CASSLDSSETQYF	TGTGCCAGCAGTTTAGACAGTAGTGAGACCCAGTACTTC
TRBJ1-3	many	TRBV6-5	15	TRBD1	CASSYLSGQKNTIYF	TGTGCCAGCAGTTACCTGTCGGGACAGAAAAACACCATATATTTT
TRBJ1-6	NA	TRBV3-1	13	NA	CASSGRGLSPLHF	TGTGCCAGCAGTGGTAGGGGACTATCACCCCTCCACTTT
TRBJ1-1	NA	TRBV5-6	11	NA	CASSLESEAFF	TGTGCCAGCAGCTTGGAAAGTGAAGCTTTCTTT
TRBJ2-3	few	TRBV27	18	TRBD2	CASSTLRLAGMGADTQYF	TGTGCCAGCAGTACCCTCCGACTAGCGGGGATGGGGGCAGATACGCAGTATTTT
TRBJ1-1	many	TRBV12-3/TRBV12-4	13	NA	CASTLTGGTEAFF	TGTGCCAGCACCTTGACCGGGGGCACTGAAGCTTTCTTT
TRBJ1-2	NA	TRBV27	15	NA	CASSPQPPPVYGYTF	TGTGCCAGCAGTCCCCAACCGCCCCCAGTCTATGGCTACACCTTC
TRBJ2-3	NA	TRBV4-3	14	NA	CASRDRQGTDTQYF	TGCGCCAGCAGGGATAGACAAGGCACAGATACGCAGTATTTT
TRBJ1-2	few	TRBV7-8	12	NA	CASSPEGGGYTF	TGTGCCAGCAGCCCGGAGGGGGGTGGCTACACCTTC
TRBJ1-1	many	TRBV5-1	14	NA	CASSLRDTNTEAFF	TGCGCCAGCAGCTTGAGGGACACGAACACTGAAGCTTTCTTT
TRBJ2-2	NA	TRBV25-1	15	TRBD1	CASSERTGGTGELFF	TGTGCCAGCAGTGAAAGAACAGGGGGAACCGGGGAGCTGTTTTTT
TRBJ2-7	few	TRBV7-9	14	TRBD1	CASSTGQGTYEQYF	TGTGCCAGCAGCACTGGACAGGGAACCTACGAGCAGTACTTC
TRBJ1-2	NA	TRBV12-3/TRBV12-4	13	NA	CASRAGAYYGYTF	TGTGCCAGCAGGGCCGGGGCCTACTATGGCTACACCTTC
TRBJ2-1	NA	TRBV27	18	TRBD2	CASSFSLGGLAIGNEQFF	TGTGCCAGCAGTTTCAGCCTCGGGGGACTAGCAATAGGGAATGAGCAGTTCTTC
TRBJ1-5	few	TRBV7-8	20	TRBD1	CASSLETGTGVIGGNQPQHF	TGTGCCAGCAGCTTAGAAACCGGGACAGGGGTCATTGGTGGCAATCAGCCCCAGCATTTT
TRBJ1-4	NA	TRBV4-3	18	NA	CASRSGNAAAATNEKLFF	TGCGCCAGCAGGTCGGGCAACGCGGCAGCCGCAACTAATGAAAAACTGTTTTTT
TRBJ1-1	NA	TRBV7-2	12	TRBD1	CASSVDREVARF	TGTGCCAGCAGCGTGGACAGGGAAGTCGCTCGGTTT
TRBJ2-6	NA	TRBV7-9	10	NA	CASVANVLTF	TGTGCCAGCGTGGCCAACGTCCTGACTTTC
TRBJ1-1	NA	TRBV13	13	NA	CASSSNLRGEAFF	TGTGCCAGCAGCTCAAACCTTCGGGGTGAAGCTTTCTTT
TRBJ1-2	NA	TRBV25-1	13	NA	CASSEVADYGYTF	TGTGCCAGCAGTGAGGTAGCAGACTATGGCTACACCTTC
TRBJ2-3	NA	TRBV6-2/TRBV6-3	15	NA	CASRPPGSAWDTQYF	TGTGCCAGCAGACCCCCCGGGTCGGCGTGGGATACGCAGTATTTT
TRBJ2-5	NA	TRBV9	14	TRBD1	CASSVTGGRETQYF	TGTGCCAGCAGCGTAACAGGGGGCAGAGAGACCCAGTACTTC
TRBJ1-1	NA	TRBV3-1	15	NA	CASSQGGRLNTEAFF	TGTGCCAGCAGCCAAGGAGGACGGCTGAACACTGAAGCTTTCTTT
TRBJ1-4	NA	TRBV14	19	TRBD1	CASSLRTGYPQRSNEKLFF	TGTGCCAGCAGCCTCCGGACAGGGTACCCCCAAAGATCCAATGAAAAACTGTTTTTT
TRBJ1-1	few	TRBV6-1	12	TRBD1	CASSEAGGASFF	TGTGCCAGCAGTGAAGCAGGGGGCGCGTCTTTCTTT
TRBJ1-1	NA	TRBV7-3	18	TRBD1	CASSLYARGLGSRTEAFF	TGTGCCAGCAGCTTATACGCCAGGGGGCTTGGTTCAAGGACTGAAGCTTTCTTT
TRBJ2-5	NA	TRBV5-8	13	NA	CASDLGGQETQYF	TGTGCCAGCGACTTAGGGGGACAAGAGACCCAGTACTTC
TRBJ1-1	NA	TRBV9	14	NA	CASSSGGMNTEAFF	TGTGCCAGCAGCTCCGGGGGGATGAACACTGAAGCTTTCTTT
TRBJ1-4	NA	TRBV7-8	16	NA	CASSDLRGRGNEKLFF	TGTGCCAGCAGCGACTTACGCGGGAGGGGAAATGAAAAACTGTTTTTT
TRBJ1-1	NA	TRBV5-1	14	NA	CASSLGGLLTEAFF	TGCGCCAGCAGCTTGGGAGGGTTGTTAACTGAAGCTTTCTTT
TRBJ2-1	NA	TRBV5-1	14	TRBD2	CASRGLAGYNEQFF	TGCGCCAGCCGCGGGCTAGCGGGCTACAATGAGCAGTTCTTC
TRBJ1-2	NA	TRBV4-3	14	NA	CASSQDRAVYGYTF	TGCGCCAGCAGCCAAGATCGGGCAGTCTATGGCTACACCTTC
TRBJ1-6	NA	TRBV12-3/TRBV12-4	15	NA	CASSLTIGHNSPLHF	TGTGCCAGCAGTTTAACAATCGGACATAATTCACCCCTCCACTTT
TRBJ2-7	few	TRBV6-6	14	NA	CASSPPTSSLEQYF	TGTGCCAGCAGTCCCCCTACAAGTAGCCTCGAGCAGTACTTC
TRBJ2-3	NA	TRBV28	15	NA	CASSPRVPMIDTQYF	TGTGCCAGCAGCCCTCGAGTCCCCATGATCGATACGCAGTATTTT
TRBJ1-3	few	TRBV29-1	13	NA	CSVDGQLGNTIYF	TGCAGCGTTGATGGACAACTCGGAAACACCATATATTTT